The rows below give T cell receptor beta chains drawn from one sample of a study of blood T cell repertoires in COVID-19. Clones were read by immunoSEQ multiplex PCR, and TCRdb kept only the in-frame ones, dropping some. Of around 250,000 clones listed, around nine tenths are singletons. Sequencing was done on a sample of peripheral blood. The receptors were gathered from a man aged 40-49 years with active or convalescent COVID-19. Each CDR3 is given with its conserved first and last residue. The D gene is left open where the match is weak. The listing skips clone size in some rows; elsewhere it reads once, few, many or a size class.

CASITTIGTSGNTIYF | TGTGCCAGCATCACGACAATTGGTACCTCTGGAAACACCATATATTTT | - | TRBJ1-3 | - | TRBV28
CASGGQDLEAFF | TGTGCCAGCGGGGGACAAGACCTTGAAGCTTTCTTT | - | TRBJ1-1 | - | TRBV21-1
CASSVGGDTQYF | TGTGCCAGCAGCGTAGGCGGAGATACGCAGTATTTT | - | TRBJ2-3 | - | TRBV9
CASSYWGRNTEAFF | TGTGCCAGCAGTTACTGGGGCAGGAACACTGAAGCTTTCTTT | - | TRBJ1-1 | - | TRBV6-2/TRBV6-3
CASSQGPGQGSGETQYF | TGCGCCAGCAGCCAAGGTCCGGGACAGGGTTCGGGCGAGACCCAGTACTTC | - | TRBJ2-5 | TRBD1 | TRBV4-1
CASSRPGRDYEQYF | TGTGCCAGCAGCCGTCCCGGGAGGGATTACGAGCAGTACTTC | - | TRBJ2-7 | TRBD2 | TRBV5-6
CATSAREGGNTIYF | TGTGCCACCAGTGCCCGGGAAGGTGGAAACACCATATATTTT | - | TRBJ1-3 | - | TRBV24-1
CASGDPRDTDTQYF | TGTGCCAGCGGCGATCCCAGGGACACAGATACGCAGTATTTT | once | TRBJ2-3 | - | TRBV7-9
CASSSREGSDTQYF | TGTGCCAGCTCATCGCGAGAGGGCTCAGATACGCAGTATTTT | - | TRBJ2-3 | - | TRBV18
CSVSIGGTDKQYF | TGCAGCGTTTCCATCGGGGGTACGGACAAGCAGTACTTC | - | TRBJ2-7 | - | TRBV29-1
CASSLIADTEAFF | TGTGCCAGCAGCTTAATCGCGGACACTGAAGCTTTCTTT | few | TRBJ1-1 | - | TRBV7-9
CASSFWENSNTEAFF | TGCGCCAGCAGCTTTTGGGAGAATTCGAACACTGAAGCTTTCTTT | - | TRBJ1-1 | - | TRBV5-1
CASSENIGGELFF | TGCGCCAGCAGTGAGAACATTGGCGGGGAGCTGTTTTTT | - | TRBJ2-2 | - | TRBV10-1
CASSRSGAYEQYF | TGTGCCAGCAGCCGTAGCGGCGCCTACGAGCAGTACTTC | - | TRBJ2-7 | - | TRBV14
CASSQTSRYSRDYGYTF | TGTGCCAGCAGCCAAACCTCCAGGTATTCCCGAGACTATGGCTACACCTTC | - | TRBJ1-2 | - | TRBV7-2
CAWANREGEKLFF | TGTGCCTGGGCGAACAGGGAAGGGGAAAAACTGTTTTTT | once | TRBJ1-4 | - | TRBV30
CASSSRLASGETQYF | TGTGCCAGCAGTTCGCGACTAGCGAGTGGGGAGACCCAGTACTTC | - | TRBJ2-5 | TRBD2 | TRBV11-2
CSAGSSYEQYF | TGCAGTGCTGGCAGCTCCTACGAGCAGTACTTC | - | TRBJ2-7 | - | TRBV20-1
CASSLVPHLAGEANEQFF | TGTGCTAGCAGCTTAGTTCCTCATCTAGCGGGAGAGGCGAATGAGCAGTTCTTC | - | TRBJ2-1 | TRBD2 | TRBV7-7
CASSLRGDRYNEKLFF | TGTGCCAGCAGTTTGAGGGGGGACAGGTACAATGAAAAACTGTTTTTT | - | TRBJ1-4 | TRBD1 | TRBV27